What follows is one T cell receptor beta chain and its context. Antigen specificity is unknown. These data come from a study of vaccination effects on CD4 cells after COVID-19. Study background: Vaccination of participants consisted of two doses of either the BNT162b2 or mRNA-1273 vaccine. Overall study results and limits: Convalescent patients were scarce, and early post-infection timepoints were absent. Infection-derived and vaccine-derived clones contracted markedly late after vaccination.

With the ViraFEST assay, the study expanded antigen-specific CD4+ T cells using viral peptide pools, then sequenced them. Upon completion of 10 days in culture, CD4+ T cells were isolated. People in the vaccine group had not been infected with SARS-CoV-2 before, and their nucleocapsid antibodies were negative. The CDR3 runs to 13 residues. V lost 4 bases, J lost 6 bases, and 12 bases lay in between. Germline-derived CDR1 and CDR2 are SGHDT and YYEEEE. Here immunoSEQ multiplex PCR was the method, and the copy in TCRdb shows in-frame clones only, minus some. This table has about 43,000 clones, roughly 79% appearing once.

Sequenced here: CD4+ T cells from PBMCs cultured with SARS-CoV-2 spike peptides, sampled before COVID-19 vaccination. The TCR comes from a human donor who received a COVID-19 vaccine. The rearrangement links TRBV5-6 to TRBJ2-3; TRBD1 might be the D (5 bases). This CDR3 reads CASSDRGVDTQYF. In nucleotides, the CDR3 is TGTGCCAGCAGCGATAGGGGCGTGGATACGCAGTATTTT.